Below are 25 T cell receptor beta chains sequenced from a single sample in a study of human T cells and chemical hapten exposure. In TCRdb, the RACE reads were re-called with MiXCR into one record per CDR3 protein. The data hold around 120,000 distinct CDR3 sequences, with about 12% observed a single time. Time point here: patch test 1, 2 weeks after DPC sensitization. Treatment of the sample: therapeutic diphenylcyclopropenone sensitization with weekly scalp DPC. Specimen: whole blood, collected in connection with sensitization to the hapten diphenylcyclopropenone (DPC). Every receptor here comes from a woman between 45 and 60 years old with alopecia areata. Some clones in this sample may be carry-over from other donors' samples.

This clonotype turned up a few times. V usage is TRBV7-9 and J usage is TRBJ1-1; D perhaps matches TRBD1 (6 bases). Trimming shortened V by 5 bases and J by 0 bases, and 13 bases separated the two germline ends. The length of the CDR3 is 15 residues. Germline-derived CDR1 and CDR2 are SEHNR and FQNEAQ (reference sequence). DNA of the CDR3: TGTGCCAGCAGCCGAGACAGGTATATGAACACTGAAGCTTTCTTT. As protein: CASSRDRYMNTEAFF.

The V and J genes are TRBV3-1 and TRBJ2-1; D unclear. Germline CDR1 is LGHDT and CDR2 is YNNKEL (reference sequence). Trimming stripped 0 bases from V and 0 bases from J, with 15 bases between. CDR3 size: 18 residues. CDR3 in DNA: TGTGCCAGCAGCCAAGATGCAGGTCCCCTAAGCTCCTACAATGAGCAGTTCTTC. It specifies CASSQDAGPLSSYNEQFF.

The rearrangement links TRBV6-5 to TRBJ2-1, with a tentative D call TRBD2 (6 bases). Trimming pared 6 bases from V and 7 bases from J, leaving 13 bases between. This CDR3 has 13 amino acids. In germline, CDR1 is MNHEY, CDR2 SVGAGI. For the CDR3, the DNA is TGTGCCAGCAGGATCGGAGGAGGGAATGAGCAGTTCTTC. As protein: CASRIGGGNEQFF.

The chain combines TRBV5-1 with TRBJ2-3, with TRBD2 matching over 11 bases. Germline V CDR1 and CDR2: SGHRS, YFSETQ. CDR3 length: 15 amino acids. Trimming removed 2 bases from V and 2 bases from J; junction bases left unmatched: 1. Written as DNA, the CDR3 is TGCGCCAGCAGCTTACTAGCGGGGGACACAGATACGCAGTATTTT. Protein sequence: CASSLLAGDTDTQYF.

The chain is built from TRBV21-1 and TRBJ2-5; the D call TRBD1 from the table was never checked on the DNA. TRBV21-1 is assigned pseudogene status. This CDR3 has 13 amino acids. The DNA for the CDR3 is TGTGCCAGCAGCAACGGGACCCCCCGGACCCAGTACTTC. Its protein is CASSNGTPRTQYF.

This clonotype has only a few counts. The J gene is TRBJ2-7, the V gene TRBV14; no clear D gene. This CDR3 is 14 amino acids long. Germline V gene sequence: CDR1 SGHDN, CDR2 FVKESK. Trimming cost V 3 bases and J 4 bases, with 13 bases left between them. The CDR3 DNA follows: TGTGCCAGCAGCCAGGAGCCCTTGGAGTACGAGCAGTACTTC. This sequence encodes CASSQEPLEYEQYF.

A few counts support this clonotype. In nucleotides, the CDR3 is TGTGCCAGCAGCCCATCCGACAGTCTAATCAACATTCAGTACTTC. It encodes CASSPSDSLINIQYF. This chain connects TRBV7-2 to TRBJ2-4; maybe TRBD1 (5 bases). The CDR3 contains 15 residues. CDR1 is SGHTA and CDR2 is FQGNSA in the germline V gene. With 5 bases removed from V and 7 bases from J, the gap between germline ends came to 18 bases.

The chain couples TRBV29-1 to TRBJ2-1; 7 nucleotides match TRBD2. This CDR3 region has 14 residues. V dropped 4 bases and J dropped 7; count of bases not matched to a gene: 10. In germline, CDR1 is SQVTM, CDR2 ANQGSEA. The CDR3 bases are TGCAGCGTTGTTCGTCTAGCGGCAGGGAATGAGCAGTTCTTC. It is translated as CSVVRLAAGNEQFF.

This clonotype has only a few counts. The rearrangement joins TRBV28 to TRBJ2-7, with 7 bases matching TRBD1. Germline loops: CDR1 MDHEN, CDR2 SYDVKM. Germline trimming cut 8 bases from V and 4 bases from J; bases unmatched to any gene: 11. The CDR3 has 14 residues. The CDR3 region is CASRSGQAQYEQYF. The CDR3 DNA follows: TGTGCCAGCCGAAGTGGACAGGCCCAATACGAGCAGTACTTC.

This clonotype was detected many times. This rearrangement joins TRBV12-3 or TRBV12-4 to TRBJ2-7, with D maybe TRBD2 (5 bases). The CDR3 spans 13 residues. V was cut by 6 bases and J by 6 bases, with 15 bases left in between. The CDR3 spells CASSLGGQAEQYF. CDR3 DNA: TGTGCCAGCAGCCTGGGCGGGCAGGCCGAGCAGTACTTC.

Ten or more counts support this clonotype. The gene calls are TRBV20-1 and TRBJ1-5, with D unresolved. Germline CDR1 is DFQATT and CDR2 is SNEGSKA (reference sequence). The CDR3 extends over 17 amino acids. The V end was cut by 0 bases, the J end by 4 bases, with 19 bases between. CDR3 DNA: TGCAGTGCTAGAGATCGGGAAGGATTCAATACAAATCAGCCCCAGCATTTT. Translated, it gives CSARDREGFNTNQPQHF.

CDR3 protein: CASRPDVYNEQFF. In DNA form, the CDR3 reads TGTGCCAGTAGACCTGACGTATACAATGAGCAGTTCTTC. This chain uses TRBV19 with TRBJ2-1, with unresolved D. Trimming shortened V by 6 bases and J by 4 bases, and 10 bases separated the two germline ends. Germline CDR1 LNHDA, CDR2 SQIVND (reference sequence). The CDR3 covers 13 residues.

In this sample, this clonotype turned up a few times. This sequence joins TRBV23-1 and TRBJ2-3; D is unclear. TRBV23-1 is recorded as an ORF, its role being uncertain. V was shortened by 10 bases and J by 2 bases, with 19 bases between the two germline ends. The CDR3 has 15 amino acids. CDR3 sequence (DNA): TGCGCCAACCCGGCCCGGAAACGCTCCACAGATACGCAGTATTTT. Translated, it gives CANPARKRSTDTQYF.

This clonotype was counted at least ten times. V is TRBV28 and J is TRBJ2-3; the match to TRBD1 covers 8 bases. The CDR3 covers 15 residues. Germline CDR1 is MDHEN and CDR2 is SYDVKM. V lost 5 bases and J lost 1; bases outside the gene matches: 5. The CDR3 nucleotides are TGTGCCAGCAGTGGCACGACAGGGGGCACAGATACGCAGTATTTT. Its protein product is CASSGTTGGTDTQYF.

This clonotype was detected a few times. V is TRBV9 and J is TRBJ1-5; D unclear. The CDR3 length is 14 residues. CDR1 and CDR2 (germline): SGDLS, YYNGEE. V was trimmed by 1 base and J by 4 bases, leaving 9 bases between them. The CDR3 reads CASSVSTGNQPQHF. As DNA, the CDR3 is TGTGCCAGCAGCGTATCAACGGGGAATCAGCCCCAGCATTTT.

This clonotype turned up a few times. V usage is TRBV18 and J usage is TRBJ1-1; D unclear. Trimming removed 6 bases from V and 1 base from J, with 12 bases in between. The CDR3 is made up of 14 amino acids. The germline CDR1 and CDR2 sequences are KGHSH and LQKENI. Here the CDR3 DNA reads TGTGCCAGCTCCCCGACACTCGAGAACACTGAAGCTTTCTTT. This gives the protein CASSPTLENTEAFF. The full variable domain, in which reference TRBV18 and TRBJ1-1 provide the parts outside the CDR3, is NAGVMQNPRHLVRRRGQEARLRCSPMKGHSHVYWYRQLPEEGLKFMVYLQKENIIDESGMPKERFSAEFPKEGPSILRIQQVVRGDSAAYFCASSPTLENTEAFFGQGTRLTVV.

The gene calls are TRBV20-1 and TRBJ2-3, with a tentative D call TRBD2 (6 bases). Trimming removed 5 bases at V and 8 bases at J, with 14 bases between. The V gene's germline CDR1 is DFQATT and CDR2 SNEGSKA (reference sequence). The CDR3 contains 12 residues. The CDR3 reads CSAGTRLVTQYF. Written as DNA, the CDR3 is TGCAGTGCTGGTACTCGACTAGTTACGCAGTATTTT.

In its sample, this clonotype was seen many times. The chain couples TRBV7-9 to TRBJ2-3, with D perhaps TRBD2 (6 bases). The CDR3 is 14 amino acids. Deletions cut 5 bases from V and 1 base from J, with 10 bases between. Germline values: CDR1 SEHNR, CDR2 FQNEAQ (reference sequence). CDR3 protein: CASSLQRGTDTQYF. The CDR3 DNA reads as TGTGCCAGCAGCCTACAGCGGGGCACAGATACGCAGTATTTT.

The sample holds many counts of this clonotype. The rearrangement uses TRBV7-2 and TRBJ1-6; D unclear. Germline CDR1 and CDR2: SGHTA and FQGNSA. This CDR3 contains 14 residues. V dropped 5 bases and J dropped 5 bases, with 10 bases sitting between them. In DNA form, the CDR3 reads TGTGCCAGCAGCCTGGGCCTAGATAATTCACCCCTCCACTTT. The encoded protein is CASSLGLDNSPLHF.

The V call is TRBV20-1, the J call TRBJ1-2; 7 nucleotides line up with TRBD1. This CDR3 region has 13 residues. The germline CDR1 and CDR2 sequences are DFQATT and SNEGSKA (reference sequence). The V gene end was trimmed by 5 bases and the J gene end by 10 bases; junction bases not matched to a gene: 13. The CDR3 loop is CSARDSRSSVYTF. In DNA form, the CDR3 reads TGCAGTGCTCGGGACAGCCGAAGTTCTGTCTACACCTTC.

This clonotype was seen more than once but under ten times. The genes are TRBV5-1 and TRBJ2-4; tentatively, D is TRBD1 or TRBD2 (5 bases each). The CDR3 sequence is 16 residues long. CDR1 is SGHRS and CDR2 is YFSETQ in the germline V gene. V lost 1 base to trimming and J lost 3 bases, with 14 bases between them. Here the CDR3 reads CASSLFLRGNKNIQYF. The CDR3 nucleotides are TGCGCCAGCAGCTTGTTTCTCCGGGGCAACAAAAACATTCAGTACTTC. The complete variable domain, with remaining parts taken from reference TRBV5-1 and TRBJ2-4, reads KAGVTQTPRYLIKTRGQQVTLSCSPISGHRSVSWYQQTPGQGLQFLFEYFSETQRNKGNFPGRFSGRQFSNSRSEMNVSTLELGDSALYLCASSLFLRGNKNIQYFGAGTRLSVL.

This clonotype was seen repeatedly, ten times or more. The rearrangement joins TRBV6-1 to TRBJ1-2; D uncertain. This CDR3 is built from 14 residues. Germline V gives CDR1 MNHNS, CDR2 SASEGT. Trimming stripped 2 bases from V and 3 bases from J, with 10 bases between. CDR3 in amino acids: CASSESGSYYGYTF. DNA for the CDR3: TGTGCCAGCAGTGAATCCGGCAGTTACTATGGCTACACCTTC.

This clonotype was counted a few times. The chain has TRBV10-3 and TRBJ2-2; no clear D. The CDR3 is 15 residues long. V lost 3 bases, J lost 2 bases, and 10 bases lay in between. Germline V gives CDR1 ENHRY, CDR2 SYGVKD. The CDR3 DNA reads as TGTGCCATCAGTGATGTTTGGGGTAACACCGGGGAGCTGTTTTTT. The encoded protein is CAISDVWGNTGELFF.

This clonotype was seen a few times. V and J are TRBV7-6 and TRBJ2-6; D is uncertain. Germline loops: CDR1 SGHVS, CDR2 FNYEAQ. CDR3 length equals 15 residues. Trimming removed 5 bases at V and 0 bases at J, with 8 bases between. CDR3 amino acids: CASSLQISGANVLTF. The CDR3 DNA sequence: TGTGCCAGCAGCCTTCAGATCTCTGGGGCCAACGTCCTGACTTTC.

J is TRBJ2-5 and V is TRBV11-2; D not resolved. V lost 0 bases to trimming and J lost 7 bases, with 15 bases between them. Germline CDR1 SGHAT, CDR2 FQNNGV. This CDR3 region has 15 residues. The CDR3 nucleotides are TGTGCCAGCAGCTTAGATCCTAGACTTAGTACGACCCAGTACTTC. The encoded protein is CASSLDPRLSTTQYF.